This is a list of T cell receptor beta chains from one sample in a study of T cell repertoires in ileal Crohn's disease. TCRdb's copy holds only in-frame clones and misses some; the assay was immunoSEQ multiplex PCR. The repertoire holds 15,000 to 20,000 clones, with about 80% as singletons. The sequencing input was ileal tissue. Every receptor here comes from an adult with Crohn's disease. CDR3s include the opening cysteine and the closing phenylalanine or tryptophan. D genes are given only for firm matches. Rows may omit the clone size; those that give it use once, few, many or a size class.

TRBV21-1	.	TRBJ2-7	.	CASRPTEGKQYF	TGTGCCAGCAGACCTACTGAGGGGAAGCAGTACTTC
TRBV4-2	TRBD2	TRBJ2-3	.	CASSQDIAGGLDTQYF	TGTGCCAGCAGCCAGGATATAGCGGGAGGTTTAGATACGCAGTATTTT
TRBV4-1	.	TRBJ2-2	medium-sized	CASTPRGNLGELFF	TGCGCCAGCACCCCAAGAGGGAACCTCGGGGAGCTGTTTTTT
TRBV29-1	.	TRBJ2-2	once	CSVGAQDTGELFF	TGCAGCGTTGGTGCGCAGGACACCGGGGAGCTGTTTTTT
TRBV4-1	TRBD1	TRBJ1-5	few	CASSQHRGQPQHF	TGCGCCAGCAGCCAACACAGGGGTCAGCCCCAGCATTTT
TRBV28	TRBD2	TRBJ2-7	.	CASSFGGRAYEQYF	TGTGCCAGCAGTTTTGGCGGGAGGGCATACGAGCAGTACTTC
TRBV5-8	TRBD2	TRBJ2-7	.	CASSPEKVAGSAYEQYF	TGTGCCAGCAGCCCTGAGAAGGTAGCGGGTTCAGCCTACGAGCAGTACTTC
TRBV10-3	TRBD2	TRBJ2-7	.	CAIAGGTYEQYF	TGTGCGATAGCGGGGGGAACCTACGAGCAGTACTTC
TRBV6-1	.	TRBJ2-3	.	CASSDPGRDRNTQYF	TGTGCCAGCAGTGACCCGGGCAGGGATAGAAATACGCAGTATTTT
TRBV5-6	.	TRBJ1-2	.	CASSLGTYSGYTF	TGTGCCAGCAGCTTGGGGACCTATTCGGGCTACACCTTC
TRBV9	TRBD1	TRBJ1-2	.	CASSGRDSNYGYTF	TGTGCCAGCAGCGGACGGGACAGTAACTATGGCTACACCTTC
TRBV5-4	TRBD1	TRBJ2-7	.	CASSTNAGGSSYEQYF	TGTGCCAGCAGCACGAACGCAGGGGGCTCATCCTACGAGCAGTACTTC
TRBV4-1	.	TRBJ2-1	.	CASSPLGNEQFF	TGCGCCAGCAGCCCGCTGGGTAATGAGCAGTTCTTC
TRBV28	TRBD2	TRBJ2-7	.	CASSLSTSGSSHEQYF	TGTGCCAGCAGTTTATCGACTAGCGGGAGTTCCCACGAGCAGTACTTC
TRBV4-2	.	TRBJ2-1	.	CASSQGWEDRNEQFF	TGTGCCAGCAGCCAAGGGTGGGAGGACAGGAACGAGCAGTTCTTC
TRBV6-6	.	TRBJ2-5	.	CASSYSGLLETQYF	TGTGCCAGCAGTTACTCGGGGCTTTTGGAGACCCAGTACTTC
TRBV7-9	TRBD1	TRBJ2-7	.	CASSLALGGIGTGKVEQYF	TGTGCCAGCAGCTTAGCCCTAGGAGGAATCGGGACAGGGAAGGTTGAGCAGTACTTC
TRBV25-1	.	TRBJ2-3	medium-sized	CASSEGGKGERDTQYF	TGTGCCAGCAGTGAAGGTGGAAAGGGGGAGCGAGATACGCAGTATTTT
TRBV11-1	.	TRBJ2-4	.	CASSPSEGNIQYF	TGTGCCAGCAGCCCTAGCGAGGGGAACATTCAGTACTTC
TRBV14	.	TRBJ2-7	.	CASSNSLYEQYF	TGTGCCAGCAGTAACAGTCTCTACGAGCAGTACTTC
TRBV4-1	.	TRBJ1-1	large	CASSQGTRGTEAFF	TGCGCCAGCAGCCAAGGGACACGGGGAACTGAAGCTTTCTTT
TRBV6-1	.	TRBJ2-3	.	CASSDLSSTDTQYF	TGTGCCAGCAGTGATTTATCGAGCACAGATACGCAGTATTTT
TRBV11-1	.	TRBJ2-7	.	CASSLAPRGSLIFYEQYF	TGTGCCAGCAGCTTGGCCCCCAGGGGATCCTTAATCTTCTACGAGCAGTACTTC